The text below deals with one TCR beta chain. The sample carries other DNA sequences with the same CDR3. With 5 bases clipped from V and 0 bases from J, the junction kept 9 bases outside the gene matches. The CDR3 is made up of 18 amino acids. The V gene's germline CDR1 is SGHVS and CDR2 FNYEAQ. This entry belongs to a study of OX40 agonist ivuxolimab in advanced cancers. Data came from immunoSEQ multiplex PCR; TCRdb stores just in-frame clones and leaves some out. The sample contains roughly 17,000 clones, approximately 85% of which appear only once. Autoimmune disease history or systemic immunosuppression excluded patients.

This receptor was taken from an adult with an advanced solid tumor such as melanoma, head and neck, liver or kidney cancer. This chain joins TRBV7-6 and TRBJ2-6, with TRBD1 matching over 8 bases. The source was CD4+ or CD8+ T cells sorted from blood, collected in a trial of the OX40 agonist ivuxolimab. The DNA for the CDR3 is TGTGCCAGCAGCCTCGGACAGGGAGGAGTCTCTGGGGCCAACGTCCTGACTTTC. Translating gives CASSLGQGGVSGANVLTF. Combining the CDR3 with reference TRBV7-6 and TRBJ2-6 gives the whole variable domain GAGVSQSPRYKVTKRGQDVALRCDPISGHVSLYWYRQALGQGPEFLTYFNYEAQQDKSGLPNDRFSAERPEGSISTLTIQRTEQRDSAMYRCASSLGQGGVSGANVLTFGAGSRLTVL.